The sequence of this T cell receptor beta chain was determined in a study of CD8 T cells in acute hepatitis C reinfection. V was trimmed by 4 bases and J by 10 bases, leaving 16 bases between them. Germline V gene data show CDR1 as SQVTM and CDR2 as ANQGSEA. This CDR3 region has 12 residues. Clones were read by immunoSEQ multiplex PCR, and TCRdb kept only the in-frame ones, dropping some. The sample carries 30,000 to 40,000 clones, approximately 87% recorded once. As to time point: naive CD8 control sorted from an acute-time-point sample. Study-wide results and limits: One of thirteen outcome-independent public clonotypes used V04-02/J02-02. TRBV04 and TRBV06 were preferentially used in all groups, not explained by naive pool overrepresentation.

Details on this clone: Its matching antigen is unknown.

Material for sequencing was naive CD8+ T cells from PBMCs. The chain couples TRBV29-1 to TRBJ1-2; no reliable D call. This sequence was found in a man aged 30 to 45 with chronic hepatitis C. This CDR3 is CSVVLWRGDYTF. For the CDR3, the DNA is TGCAGCGTTGTTCTTTGGCGGGGTGACTACACCTTC.